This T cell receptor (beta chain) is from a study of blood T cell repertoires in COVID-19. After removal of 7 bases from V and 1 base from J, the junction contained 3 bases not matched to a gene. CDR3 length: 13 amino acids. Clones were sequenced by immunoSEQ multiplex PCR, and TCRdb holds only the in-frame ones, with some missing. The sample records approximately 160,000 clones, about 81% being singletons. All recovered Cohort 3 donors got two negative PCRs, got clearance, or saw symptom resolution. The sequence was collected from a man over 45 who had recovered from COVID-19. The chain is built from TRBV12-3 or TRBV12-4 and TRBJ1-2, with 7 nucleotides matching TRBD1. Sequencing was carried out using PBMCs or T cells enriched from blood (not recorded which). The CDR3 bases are TGTGCCAGCAAGGGGACAGTTAACTATGGCTACACCTTC. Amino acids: CASKGTVNYGYTF.